A selection of T cell receptor beta chains follows, all from one sample in a study of control samples from healthy donors and cancer patients. Method: immunoSEQ multiplex PCR; TCRdb's copy keeps in-frame clones and lacks some. In the table there are roughly 220,000 clones, just under 95% of which are singletons. Source material: blood. These receptors originate from a man between 50 and 59 years old in good health. Each CDR3 is given with its conserved first and last residue. A D gene is named only where the DNA matches it firmly. Some rows have no size entry. The others give once, few or many, or a class for an expanded clone.

v_call	j_call	d_call	clone_size	cdr3_aa	cdr3_nt
TRBV5-1	TRBJ2-3	TRBD2	.	CASSFTSGRPDTQYF	TGCGCCAGCAGCTTCACTAGCGGGAGGCCAGATACGCAGTATTTT
TRBV7-9	TRBJ1-1	.	.	CASNKNRENTEAFF	TGTGCCAGCAACAAAAACCGGGAAAACACTGAAGCTTTCTTT
TRBV9	TRBJ2-1	TRBD2	.	CASSAKAGGPNEQFF	TGTGCCAGCAGCGCCAAAGCGGGGGGGCCAAATGAGCAGTTCTTC
TRBV18	TRBJ2-2	.	once	CASSPDLNTGELFF	TGTGCCAGCTCACCTGACTTAAACACCGGGGAGCTGTTTTTT
TRBV19	TRBJ1-2	TRBD1	.	CASIRQGDEGYTF	TGTGCCAGTATTCGACAGGGAGATGAAGGCTACACCTTC
TRBV13	TRBJ1-2	TRBD1	.	CASSPEGQGTPGGYGYTF	TGTGCCAGCAGCCCCGAGGGACAGGGGACGCCTGGGGGCTATGGCTACACCTTC
TRBV11-3	TRBJ2-5	TRBD1	.	CASSQRTGGEETQYF	TGTGCCAGCAGCCAAAGGACAGGGGGTGAAGAGACCCAGTACTTC
TRBV21-1	TRBJ1-6	.	.	CASSKVTQGYNSPLHF	TGTGCCAGCAGCAAAGTCACACAGGGCTATAATTCACCCCTCCACTTT
TRBV28	TRBJ1-2	TRBD1	.	CASSIPGGNYGYTF	TGTGCCAGCAGTATACCAGGGGGCAACTATGGCTACACCTTC
TRBV19	TRBJ1-4	.	.	CASGDFHNEKLFF	TGTGCCAGTGGGGATTTCCATAATGAAAAACTGTTTTTT
TRBV6-2/TRBV6-3	TRBJ1-1	.	.	CASSYSGSEAFF	TGTGCCAGCAGTTACTCAGGGTCTGAAGCTTTCTTT
TRBV5-4	TRBJ2-3	.	once	CASSSVQGRGASDTQYF	TGTGCCAGCAGCTCCGTACAGGGGAGGGGAGCGTCAGATACGCAGTATTTT
TRBV9	TRBJ1-5	.	.	CASSAGASNQPQHF	TGTGCCAGCAGCGCAGGCGCTAGCAATCAGCCCCAGCATTTT
TRBV7-2	TRBJ1-2	.	.	CASSLGGGSNYGYTF	TGTGCCAGCAGCCTGGGGGGAGGGAGTAACTATGGCTACACCTTC
TRBV29-1	TRBJ1-2	.	.	CSVGVKGTRNYGYTF	TGCAGCGTTGGTGTCAAAGGGACGAGGAACTATGGCTACACCTTC
TRBV19	TRBJ2-4	.	.	CASSTQGTKNIQYF	TGTGCCAGTAGTACCCAGGGAACCAAAAACATTCAGTACTTC
TRBV2	TRBJ2-1	.	.	CASKEYTGEQFF	TGTGCCAGCAAGGAGTACACGGGTGAGCAGTTCTTC
TRBV11-2	TRBJ1-3	.	few	CASSLDSSGNTIYF	TGTGCCAGCAGCTTGGACAGCTCTGGAAACACCATATATTTT
TRBV5-1	TRBJ1-1	.	once	CASSLQGPNTEAFF	TGCGCCAGCAGCTTACAGGGACCGAACACTGAAGCTTTCTTT
TRBV27	TRBJ1-1	.	once	CASSPGFETEAFF	TGTGCCAGCAGTCCCGGCTTCGAAACTGAAGCTTTCTTT
TRBV5-5	TRBJ1-6	.	.	CASTIEGTLGHKTLHF	TGTGCCAGCACGATAGAAGGGACGCTCGGTCACAAAACCCTCCACTTT
TRBV25-1	TRBJ1-1	.	.	CASSENSRGAVTEAFF	TGTGCCAGCAGTGAAAATAGTAGGGGGGCAGTCACTGAAGCTTTCTTT
TRBV18	TRBJ1-5	.	.	CASSPNGWGSNQPQHF	TGTGCCAGCTCACCAAATGGCTGGGGGAGCAATCAGCCCCAGCATTTT
TRBV2	TRBJ2-7	TRBD1	.	CASSPGTGDNEQYF	TGTGCCAGCAGCCCCGGGACAGGGGATAACGAGCAGTACTTC
TRBV6-2/TRBV6-3	TRBJ1-6	.	.	CASSADSYYNSPLHF	TGTGCCAGCAGCGCCGACAGCTACTATAATTCACCCCTCCACTTT
TRBV5-4	TRBJ1-3	.	.	CASSLSSGNTIYF	TGTGCCAGCAGCTTAAGCTCTGGAAACACCATATATTTT
TRBV5-6	TRBJ1-1	.	.	CASSLNLDTEAFF	TGTGCCAGCAGCCTTAACTTGGACACTGAAGCTTTCTTT
TRBV11-1	TRBJ1-2	.	.	CASSSGTYGYTF	TGTGCCAGCAGCTCGGGGACTTATGGCTACACCTTC
TRBV4-1	TRBJ1-2	.	.	CASSPREGRGNYGYTF	TGCGCCAGCAGCCCCCGCGAGGGCAGGGGCAACTATGGCTACACCTTC
TRBV19	TRBJ1-4	TRBD1	.	CATQDRVGEKLFF	TGTGCCACTCAGGACAGGGTGGGAGAAAAACTGTTTTTT
TRBV7-2	TRBJ2-3	.	.	CASSGNADTQYF	TGTGCCAGCAGCGGAAATGCGGATACGCAGTATTTT
TRBV19	TRBJ2-7	TRBD1	once	CASSIVRQGSYEQYF	TGTGCCAGTAGTATAGTGCGACAGGGCTCCTACGAGCAGTACTTC
TRBV7-3	TRBJ2-1	.	.	CASSSVIGASFYNEQFF	TGTGCCAGCAGCTCCGTTATCGGGGCCTCTTTCTACAATGAGCAGTTCTTC
TRBV7-2	TRBJ1-2	TRBD1	.	CASSPDRGLGYTF	TGTGCCAGCAGCCCCGACAGGGGCCTGGGCTACACCTTC
TRBV5-6	TRBJ2-1	TRBD2	.	CASSSVLRGGPANEQFF	TGTGCCAGCAGCTCGGTGTTACGGGGGGGGCCCGCCAATGAGCAGTTCTTC
TRBV6-1	TRBJ1-2	TRBD1	.	CASSEGGQGSVYGYTF	TGTGCCAGCAGTGAAGGGGGACAGGGTTCGGTCTATGGCTACACCTTC
TRBV5-6	TRBJ2-7	.	.	CASSGRSSYEQYF	TGTGCCAGCAGCGGCAGAAGCTCCTACGAGCAGTACTTC
TRBV10-2	TRBJ1-2	.	.	CASTQGGQFYGYTF	TGCGCCAGCACCCAGGGAGGGCAGTTCTATGGCTACACCTTC